The present TCR beta chain was sequenced within a study of regulatory and conventional T cells in RAG deficiency. Sequenced by immunoSEQ multiplex PCR; TCRdb stores in-frame clones only, minus some. The table lists tens of thousands of clones, around 96% of them singletons. Conventional CD4+ T cells were sorted from blood as CD25-low CD127-high cells. The length of the CDR3 is 14 residues. V was cut by 8 bases and J by 0 bases, with 11 bases left in between. Germline CDR1 is MGHDK and CDR2 is SYGVNS. These same records also appear under a second study, on regulatory T cells. From that second work: The PCR used 52 TRBV and 13 TRBJ primers.

This TCR was sampled from a human donor in good health. Specimen: CD25- CD4+ T cells sorted from blood. The chain recombines TRBV25-1 with TRBJ1-5; D is perhaps TRBD1 (5 bases). CDR3 loop: CASLLGDSNQPQHF. The CDR3 DNA is TGTGCCAGCCTCCTAGGGGATAGCAATCAGCCCCAGCATTTT.